This TCR beta chain stems from a study of blood T cell repertoires in COVID-19. Study overall: T cells, B-cell-depleted T cells, or PBMCs provided the cDNA or gDNA that served as material.

Germline CDR1 is MDHEN and CDR2 is SYDVKM. The CDR3 totals 13 residues. V lost 2 bases and J 4 bases, leaving 9 bases between the germline ends. Authors' methods: The authors estimated nucleated cell counts from reference gene primer amplification. Libraries were prepared by immunoSEQ multiplex PCR; TCRdb keeps only in-frame clonotypes and omits some of them. Clonal size and the V and J genes are those of that table, whereas D and trimming came from the DNA. The table shows 180,000 or so clones, with around 87% occurring only once. This clonotype was sampled from a middle-aged man with active or convalescent COVID-19. Specimen: peripheral blood. The chain carries TRBV28 and TRBJ2-7; D unresolved. DNA of the CDR3: TGTGCCAGCAGTTTAGAGCCAAAATACGAGCAGTACTTC. Translating gives CASSLEPKYEQYF.